The 10 T cell receptor beta chains below were found in one sample sequenced in a study of blood T cell repertoires in COVID-19. Using immunoSEQ multiplex PCR, the repertoire was profiled, and TCRdb retains in-frame clones only, with some absent. The table records just over 95,000 clones, about 80% of them present only once. Sequenced: peripheral blood. The receptors here all came from an elderly man with acute or convalescent COVID-19.

This clone has a single count. This rearrangement joins TRBV10-1 to TRBJ2-7; TRBD1 matches 8 bases. Germline values: CDR1 WNHNN, CDR2 SYGVQD (reference sequence). Trimming removed 6 bases from V and 4 bases from J; junction bases left unmatched: 8. The CDR3 length is 14 residues. CDR3 in DNA: TGCGCCAGCAGCCCGACAGGGGTGGGTTACGAGCAGTACTTC. Residues: CASSPTGVGYEQYF.

The chain uses TRBV7-2 and TRBJ2-3, with D possibly TRBD2 on 6 matching bases. This CDR3 region has 14 residues. The germline V and J ends were trimmed by 8 bases and 1 base, with 13 bases remaining between them. Germline V gene lookup returns CDR1 SGHTA and CDR2 FQGNSA. The CDR3 DNA follows: TGTGCCAGCGAGCCAGCGGGTGGCACAGATACGCAGTATTTT. This encodes CASEPAGGTDTQYF.

The rearrangement links TRBV14 to TRBJ2-1; 13 bases fit TRBD2. In germline, CDR1 is SGHDN, CDR2 FVKESK. The CDR3 loop spans 16 amino acids. V lost 2 bases to trimming and J lost 7 bases; unmatched junction nucleotides: 5. CDR3 residues: CASSQLLAGGHNEQFF. As DNA, the CDR3 is TGTGCCAGCAGCCAACTACTAGCGGGGGGGCATAATGAGCAGTTCTTC.

This clone was seen a few times. This chain connects TRBV19 to TRBJ1-5, with no clear D. CDR3 length: 14 amino acids. The V gene's germline CDR1 is LNHDA and CDR2 SQIVND (reference sequence). Trimming took 1 base from V and 1 from J, leaving 5 bases between them. For the CDR3, the DNA is TGTGCCAGTAGTATAGGGAGAAGCAATCAGCCCCAGCATTTT. Translated, it gives CASSIGRSNQPQHF.

CDR3 DNA sequence: TGTGCCAGCAGCCAAGTGGGCAGGTCGCGAGTCACCTTC. It is translated as CASSQVGRSRVTF. This chain uses TRBV3-1 (or the pseudogene TRBV3-2) with TRBJ1-2; no firm D call. Trimming took 1 base from V and 13 from J, leaving 16 bases between them. The CDR3 spans 13 residues. The germline CDR1 and CDR2 sequences are LGHDT and YNNKEL (reference sequence).

This clone was counted between two and nine times. As DNA, the CDR3 is TGTGCCAGCAGCCCGACAGGGATGCACGAGCAGTACTTC. Amino acid sequence: CASSPTGMHEQYF. The rearrangement links TRBV7-2 to TRBJ2-7, with 7 bases fitting TRBD1. CDR3 length: 13 residues. V was clipped by 5 bases and J by 5 bases; unmatched bases: 6. Germline V gene data show CDR1 as SGHTA and CDR2 as FQGNSA.

The chain has TRBV10-1 and TRBJ2-7; 10 nucleotides align to TRBD1. CDR1 is WNHNN and CDR2 is SYGVQD in the germline V gene (reference sequence). With V trimmed by 4 bases and J by 9 bases, 9 bases remained unmatched. The CDR3 sequence is 14 residues long. Here the CDR3 DNA reads TGCGCCAGCAGTGTTGACCGGGACAGGGGTTTGCAGTACTTC. Encoded protein: CASSVDRDRGLQYF.

The V and J genes are TRBV18 and TRBJ2-6; 7 bases align to TRBD2. Per germline, CDR1 KGHSH and CDR2 LQKENI. The length of the CDR3 is 21 residues. Trimming took 0 bases from V and 0 from J; bases not matched to a gene: 14. The chain's CDR3 is CASSPPRVKGGRDSGANVLTF. DNA for the CDR3: TGTGCCAGCTCACCACCAAGAGTCAAGGGAGGGCGGGACTCTGGGGCCAACGTCCTGACTTTC.

This clone is medium-sized by share. The gene calls are TRBV7-8 and TRBJ1-2; a possible D gene is TRBD1 (5 bases). The length of the CDR3 is 13 residues. Germline V gene data show CDR1 as SGHVS and CDR2 as FQNEAQ. Trimming shortened V by 5 bases and J by 8 bases, and 15 bases separated the two germline ends. This CDR3 reads CASSQRGYRGYTF. The CDR3 DNA sequence: TGTGCCAGCAGCCAAAGGGGTTATCGGGGCTACACCTTC.

The V and J genes are TRBV6-2 or TRBV6-3 and TRBJ2-3; possible D gene TRBD2, 6 bases. Trimming shortened V by 6 bases and J by 5 bases, and 15 bases separated the two germline ends. The CDR3 is 14 residues long. CDR1 is MNHEY, CDR2 SVGEGT, per germline. The CDR3 is CASSLGGAGDTQYF. The CDR3 coding sequence is TGTGCCAGCAGCCTCGGGGGAGCTGGAGATACGCAGTATTTT.